The following is a T cell receptor beta chain sequence with its context. This entry comes from a study of neoadjuvant anti-PD-1 for oral cavity cancer. The assay was immunoSEQ multiplex PCR, and TCRdb's table has in-frame clones only and misses some. This sample has about 13,000 clones; around three quarters occur once, and the top ten carry less than 3.5%. Germline CDR1 LNHDA, CDR2 SQIVND (reference sequence). V shed 5 bases and J 5 bases; nucleotides not matched to a gene: 6. The CDR3 covers 14 residues. This chain uses TRBV19 with TRBJ2-1, with 7 bases fitting TRBD2. Specimen: PBMCs, collected before nivolumab (anti-PD-1) treatment. The clonotype originates from a person aged 35 to 85 with oral cavity squamous cell carcinoma. CDR3 in DNA: TGTGCCAGTAGTTTCGGACTAGTAGACAATGAGCAGTTCTTC. Translating gives CASSFGLVDNEQFF.